This T cell receptor (beta chain) appears in the sequencing data of a study of brain T cells in children with intractable seizures (dated by TCRdb to about 2021). General notes on the study: Resected brain tissue from 45 to 60 pediatric epilepsy surgery cases was first screened for immune gene transcripts using a NanoString immunology panel. Among the roughly 12 selected surgery cases, pre-surgery blood was additionally sequenced for eight, leaving four cases with brain tissue only. Broader findings and caveats from the paper: Viral specificity was inferred only from CDR3 sequence similarity, and patients' HCMV serostatus was unknown. Because pre- and post-surgery blood were sequenced to different depths, clones absent from the pre-surgery sample may reflect undersampling.

Reading the label with the study, this specimen's time point is: resected brain tissue, or blood drawn just prior to surgery. Surgery cases with the highest brain T cell transcript signatures were selected for TCR beta chain sequencing of brain tissue and, where available, blood. Prior to surgery, the patients had been treated with at least one anti-epileptic drug. TCR-sequenced patients were children with drug-resistant epilepsy due to tuberous sclerosis complex, focal cortical dysplasia, Rasmussen encephalitis or hemimegalencephaly. Blood samples were collected immediately before the epilepsy surgery. The Monarch genomic DNA purification kit was used to extract bulk genomic DNA from unsorted brain tissue and from whole blood. TCR beta chain sequences were generated from genomic DNA using the immunoSEQ assay. The authors processed their data as follows. Any CDR3 sequence that did not begin with the conserved framework cysteine at position 104 was removed by hand. Clonality was calculated as one minus the normalized Shannon's Diversity Index, with values ranging from 0 (maximal diversity) to 1 (oligoclonal). To check whether a given CDR3 had different frequencies in two samples, for example brain versus blood, chi-squared comparison-of-proportions tests were used. Public clonotypes were found through immuneACCESS searches, while the VDJdb browser was used to judge similarity to known antiviral clonotypes. TCRdb's version of the immuneACCESS table is confined to in-frame rearrangements and falls short of the full clone set. An unresolved V gene accounts for under half of the shortfall where checked; the remainder is of unknown origin. Clonal size and the V and J genes are those of that table, whereas D and trimming came from the DNA. A total of 110,000 or so clones appear in this sample, approximately 94% of them only once. The ten largest clones represent 3.8% of the sample.

V loses 0 bases of germline sequence and J loses 0 bases, and the interval between the two ends is 9 bases. As encoded in the germline V gene, CDR1 is MNHEY while CDR2 is SVGEGT. The CDR3 goes from the cysteine to the phenylalanine over 16 residues. The read is trimmed to its CDR3 DNA, 48 bases read in frame from base 1. As to this clone: No antigen is known for it. Base qualities are not recorded, but no much larger clone differs from it by a single base.

Sequencing was performed on peripheral blood, taken at surgery. The sequence was collected from a boy under three years old with hemimegalencephaly and intractable seizures. The rearranged segments are TRBV6-2 or TRBV6-3 and TRBJ2-1, with the D segment identity uncertain. This receptor has the CDR3 CASSYSNPYSYNEQFF. The nucleotides are TGTGCCAGCAGTTACTCGAATCCGTACTCCTACAATGAGCAGTTCTTC.